This T cell receptor (beta chain) originates from a study of HIV-infected children after antiretroviral therapy interruption. Study summary: Children had CD4+ above 500, viral load below 50 copies/ml, either treatment arm. Recorded EBV and CMV exposure existed for most children. Interruption-arm sampling covered weeks 0, 12, interruption end (24 or 48), and about 3 years post-study.

Many counts were recorded for this clonotype. CDR1 and CDR2 (germline): SGHAT, FQNNGV. The ends were cut back, 5 bases at V and 8 bases at J, with 12 bases in the middle. This CDR3 comprises 12 residues. Treatment specified: PENTA 11 planned treatment interruption arm or continuous ART arm. Naive CD4+ CD45RA+ CD45RO- T cells were sorted from thawed PBMCs. The TCR library was built from RNA with a 3' RACE protocol and unique molecular identifiers. From the 3' RACE reads, TCRdb called clonotypes with MiXCR, one entry per CDR3 protein. The sample has roughly 15,000 distinct CDR3 sequences, approximately 3% seen once.

The TCR originated in a child aged 2-17 years with HIV. The chain employs TRBV11-2 and TRBJ1-1, with D hard to call. Source: CD45RA+ CD4+ T cells from PBMCs, taken from a donor given antiretroviral therapy, either interrupted or continuous. Subset indicated: naive CD4+ CD45RA+ CD45RO- T cells. This chain's CDR3 is CASSRTGPEAFF. CDR3 nucleotide sequence: TGTGCCAGCAGCCGAACCGGGCCCGAAGCTTTCTTT.